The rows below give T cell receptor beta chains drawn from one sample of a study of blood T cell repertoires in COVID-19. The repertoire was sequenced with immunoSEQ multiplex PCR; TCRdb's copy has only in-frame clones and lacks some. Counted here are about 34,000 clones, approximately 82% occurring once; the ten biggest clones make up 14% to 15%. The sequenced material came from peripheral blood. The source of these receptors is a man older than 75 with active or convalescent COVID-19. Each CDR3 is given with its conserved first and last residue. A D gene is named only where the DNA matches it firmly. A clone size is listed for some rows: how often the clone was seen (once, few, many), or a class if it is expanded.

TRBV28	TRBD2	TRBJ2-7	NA	TGTGCCAGCAGTTTACGGACTAGCGGGACCCGCCACTACGAGCAGTACTTC	CASSLRTSGTRHYEQYF
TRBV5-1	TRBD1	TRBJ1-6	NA	TGCGCCAGCAGCTTTAGGAATCCCGGGACAGGGGATAATTCACCCCTCCACTTT	CASSFRNPGTGDNSPLHF
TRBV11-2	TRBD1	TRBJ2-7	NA	TGTGCCAGCAGCTTAGGGGGGACAGGGTTCCACGAGCAGTACTTC	CASSLGGTGFHEQYF
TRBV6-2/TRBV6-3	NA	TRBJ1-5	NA	TGTGCCAGCAGTTACGTGAGTAGGACAAGCAATCAGCCCCAGCATTTT	CASSYVSRTSNQPQHF
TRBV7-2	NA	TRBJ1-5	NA	TGTGCCAGCAGCCCCCAGGGTAACAGCAATCAGCCCCAGCATTTT	CASSPQGNSNQPQHF
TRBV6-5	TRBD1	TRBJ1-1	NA	TGTGCCAGCAGTTATTCCGGGACAGGGGCTGAAGCTTTCTTT	CASSYSGTGAEAFF
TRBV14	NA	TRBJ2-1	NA	TGTGCCAGCAGCCAACTTCAGGGTCAAAGCTCCTACAATGAGCAGTTCTTC	CASSQLQGQSSYNEQFF
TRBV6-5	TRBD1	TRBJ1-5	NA	TGTGCCAGCAGGCCCGACCAGGGGGCGAGGCAGCCCCAGCATTTT	CASRPDQGARQPQHF
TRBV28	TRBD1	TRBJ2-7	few	TGTGCCAGCAGTTCGGGACAGACACGCTACGAGCAGTACTTC	CASSSGQTRYEQYF
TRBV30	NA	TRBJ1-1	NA	TGTGCCTGGAGTCGGTCCCGGGACACTGAAGCTTTCTTT	CAWSRSRDTEAFF
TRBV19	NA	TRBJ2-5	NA	TGTGCCAGTAGTCCAACTAGTTTTACAGAGACCCAGTACTTC	CASSPTSFTETQYF
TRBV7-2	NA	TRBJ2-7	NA	TGTGCCAGCAGCTTAGTGGGTAGCCGATCCTTGTACGAGCAGTACTTC	CASSLVGSRSLYEQYF
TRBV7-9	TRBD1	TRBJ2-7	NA	TGTGCCAGCAGCTTTATTCCCGGGACAGGGGGAGACGAGCAGTACTTC	CASSFIPGTGGDEQYF
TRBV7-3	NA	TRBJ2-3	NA	TGTGCCAGCAGCTGGTCTGGCGGGGCAGATACGCAGTATTTT	CASSWSGGADTQYF
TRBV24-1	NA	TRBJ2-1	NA	TGTGCCACCAGTGATTTGGGGCTACAGGGTCACAATGAGCAGTTCTTC	CATSDLGLQGHNEQFF
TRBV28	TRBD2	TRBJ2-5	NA	TGTGCCAGCAGTTGGCTAGCGGAGGTCCAAGAGACCCAGTACTTC	CASSWLAEVQETQYF
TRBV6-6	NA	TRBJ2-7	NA	TGTGCCAGCAGTTACGATCAGGGGTACGAGCAGTACTTC	CASSYDQGYEQYF
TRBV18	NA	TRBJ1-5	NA	TGTGCCAGCTCACCCGACAGCCATCAGCCCCAGCATTTT	CASSPDSHQPQHF
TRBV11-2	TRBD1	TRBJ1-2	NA	TGTGCCAGCAGCGTACGGACAGGGGAAAACTATGGCTACACCTTC	CASSVRTGENYGYTF
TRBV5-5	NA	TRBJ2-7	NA	TGTGCCAGCAGCTTGGGGGGCCAGACCTACGAGCAGTACTTC	CASSLGGQTYEQYF
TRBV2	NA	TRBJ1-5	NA	TGTGCCAGCAGTGCAGGGGTCTATCAGCCCCAGCATTTT	CASSAGVYQPQHF